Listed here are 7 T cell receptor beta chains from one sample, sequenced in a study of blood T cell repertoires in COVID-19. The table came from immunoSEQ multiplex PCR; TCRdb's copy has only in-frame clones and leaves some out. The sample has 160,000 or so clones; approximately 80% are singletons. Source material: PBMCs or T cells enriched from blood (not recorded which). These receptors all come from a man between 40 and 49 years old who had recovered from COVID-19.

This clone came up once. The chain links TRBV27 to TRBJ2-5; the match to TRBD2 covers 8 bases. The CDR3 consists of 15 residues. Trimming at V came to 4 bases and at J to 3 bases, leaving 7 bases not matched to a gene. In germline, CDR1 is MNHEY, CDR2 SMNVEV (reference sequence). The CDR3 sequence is CASSSAGGAEETQYF. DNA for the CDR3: TGTGCCAGCAGTTCTGCCGGGGGGGCAGAAGAGACCCAGTACTTC.

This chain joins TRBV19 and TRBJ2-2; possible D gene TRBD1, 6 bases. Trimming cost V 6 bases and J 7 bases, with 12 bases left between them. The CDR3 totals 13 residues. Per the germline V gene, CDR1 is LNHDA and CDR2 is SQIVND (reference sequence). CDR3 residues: CASSQGYGGELFF. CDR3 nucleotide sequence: TGTGCCAGTAGCCAGGGGTATGGCGGGGAGCTGTTTTTT.

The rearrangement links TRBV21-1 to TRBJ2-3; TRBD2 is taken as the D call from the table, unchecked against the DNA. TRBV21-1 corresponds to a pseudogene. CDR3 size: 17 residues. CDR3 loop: CASSPRSGGGNTDTQYF. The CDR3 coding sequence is TGTGCCAGCAGCCCAAGATCTGGCGGGGGGAACACAGATACGCAGTATTTT.

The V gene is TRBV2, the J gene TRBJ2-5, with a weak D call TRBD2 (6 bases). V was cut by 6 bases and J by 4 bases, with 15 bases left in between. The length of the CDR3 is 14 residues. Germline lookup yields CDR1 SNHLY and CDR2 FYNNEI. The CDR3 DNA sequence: TGTGCCAGCAGCCAAGAGGAGGGTAGAGAGACCCAGTACTTC. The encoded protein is CASSQEEGRETQYF. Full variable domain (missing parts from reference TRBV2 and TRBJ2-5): EPEVTQTPSHQVTQMGQEVILRCVPISNHLYFYWYRQILGQKVEFLVSFYNNEISEKSEIFDDQFSVERPDGSNFTLKIRSTKLEDSAMYFCASSQEEGRETQYFGPGTRLLVL.

The CDR3, as DNA: TGCGCCAGCAGCTTGGCCGGGGGACTAGCGAACGAGCAGTACGTC. Encoded protein: CASSLAGGLANEQYV. V usage is TRBV5-1 and J usage is TRBJ2-7; 10 bases map to TRBD2. Germline V gene lookup returns CDR1 SGHRS and CDR2 YFSETQ. V trimming: 0 bases; J trimming: 5 bases; junction bases outside the gene matches: 5. This CDR3 is built from 15 residues.

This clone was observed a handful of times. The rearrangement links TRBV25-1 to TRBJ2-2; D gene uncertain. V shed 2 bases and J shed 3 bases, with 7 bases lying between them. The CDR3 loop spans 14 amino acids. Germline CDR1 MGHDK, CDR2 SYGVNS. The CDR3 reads CASSEAQDTGELFF. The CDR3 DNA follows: TGTGCCAGCAGTGAAGCCCAGGACACCGGGGAGCTGTTTTTT.

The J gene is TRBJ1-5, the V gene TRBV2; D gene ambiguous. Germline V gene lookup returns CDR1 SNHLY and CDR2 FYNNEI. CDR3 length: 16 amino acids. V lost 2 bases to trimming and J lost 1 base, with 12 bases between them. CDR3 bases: TGTGCCAGCAGTGAACTAACCCAGCGGAGCAATCAGCCCCAGCATTTT. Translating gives CASSELTQRSNQPQHF.